The rows below give T cell receptor beta chains drawn from one sample of a study of blood T cell repertoires in COVID-19. The assay was immunoSEQ multiplex PCR, and TCRdb's table has in-frame clones only and misses some. The data show fewer than 300,000 clones, about four fifths seen once. The sample consisted of peripheral blood. The receptors were gathered from a person aged 65 to 85 with COVID-19, enrolled during active disease. Both conserved end residues are part of each CDR3. The D gene is left open where the match is weak. Clone sizes are given selectively: once, few, many, or a class where the clone is expanded.

size: NA
V: TRBV6-5
J: TRBJ2-7
D: TRBD1
DNA: TGTGCCAGCAGCCTTAAACAGGGGATACACGAGCAGTACTTC
CDR3: CASSLKQGIHEQYF

size: NA
V: TRBV29-1
J: TRBJ2-3
D: NA
DNA: TGCAGCGTTGCAGAGGGGCGTAGCACAGATACGCAGTATTTT
CDR3: CSVAEGRSTDTQYF

size: NA
V: TRBV7-3
J: TRBJ1-4
D: TRBD1
DNA: TGTGCCAGCAGCTCGAACCATAACGGGACAGGGCTATGGACTAATGAAAAACTGTTTTTT
CDR3: CASSSNHNGTGLWTNEKLFF

size: NA
V: TRBV6-5
J: TRBJ1-1
D: NA
DNA: TGTGCCAGCAGTTACTCGTGGCAGATGAACACTGAAGCTTTCTTT
CDR3: CASSYSWQMNTEAFF

size: few
V: TRBV7-2
J: TRBJ2-3
D: NA
DNA: TGTGCCAGCAGCTTAGCGGGGGGGCCGGGTACGCAGTATTTT
CDR3: CASSLAGGPGTQYF

size: NA
V: TRBV28
J: TRBJ2-7
D: NA
DNA: TGTGCCAGCAGGGCCAGGCCGAGGGGGGAGCAGTACTTC
CDR3: CASRARPRGEQYF

size: once
V: TRBV6-2/TRBV6-3
J: TRBJ2-7
D: NA
DNA: TGTGCCAGCAGTTACTCAACATTCCCCTACGAGCAGTACTTC
CDR3: CASSYSTFPYEQYF

size: NA
V: TRBV4-1
J: TRBJ1-6
D: TRBD1
DNA: TGCGCCAGCAGCCAAGGTCAACAGGGGTCGTATTCACCCCTCCACTTT
CDR3: CASSQGQQGSYSPLHF

size: NA
V: TRBV28
J: TRBJ2-3
D: TRBD2
DNA: TGTGCCAGCAGTTTTCTTGCGCGGGGGATCAGCACAGATACGCAGTATTTT
CDR3: CASSFLARGISTDTQYF

size: NA
V: TRBV11-2
J: TRBJ1-2
D: TRBD1
DNA: TGTGCCAGCAGCCCGGACAGGGATCGAGGCTACACCTTC
CDR3: CASSPDRDRGYTF

size: NA
V: TRBV19
J: TRBJ1-3
D: NA
DNA: TGTGCCAGTAACCCGGGGGGCTCTGGAAACACCATATATTTT
CDR3: CASNPGGSGNTIYF

size: NA
V: TRBV11-2
J: TRBJ1-2
D: TRBD1
DNA: TGTGCCAGCAGCTTAGATAGGACAGGGTATGGCTACACCTTC
CDR3: CASSLDRTGYGYTF

size: NA
V: TRBV7-3
J: TRBJ2-3
D: TRBD2
DNA: TGTGCCAGCAGCCCTAGCGGGCCGTTCACAGATACGCAGTATTTT
CDR3: CASSPSGPFTDTQYF

size: NA
V: TRBV27
J: TRBJ2-7
D: NA
DNA: TGTGCCAGCAGTTTTTTTGGGAGCGACTCCTACGAGCAGTACTTC
CDR3: CASSFFGSDSYEQYF

size: few
V: TRBV6-5
J: TRBJ1-1
D: NA
DNA: TGTGCCAGCAGTTACAGTTCGGGGGGCACTGAAGCTTTCTTT
CDR3: CASSYSSGGTEAFF

size: NA
V: TRBV10-1
J: TRBJ1-1
D: TRBD1
DNA: TGCGCCAGCCCGAAAAATCCCGGGACAGGGGAGGGTGGCACTGAAGCTTTCTTT
CDR3: CASPKNPGTGEGGTEAFF

size: NA
V: TRBV7-6
J: TRBJ2-2
D: NA
DNA: TGTGCCAGCAGCCTCGTAGGGACACCCGTTGGTGGGGAGCTGTTTTTT
CDR3: CASSLVGTPVGGELFF

size: NA
V: TRBV25-1
J: TRBJ2-1
D: NA
DNA: TGTGCCAGCGGGGGGACGCCTAGCTCCTACAATGAGCAGTTCTTC
CDR3: CASGGTPSSYNEQFF

size: NA
V: TRBV6-1
J: TRBJ2-7
D: NA
DNA: TGTGCCAGCAGTGAATCCCCAGGCTACGAGCAGTACTTC
CDR3: CASSESPGYEQYF

size: NA
V: TRBV28
J: TRBJ2-1
D: TRBD2
DNA: TGTGCCAGCAGTTTACCACGGACTAGCGGGGGCGTGAGCTCCTACAATGAGCAGTTCTTC
CDR3: CASSLPRTSGGVSSYNEQFF

size: NA
V: TRBV27
J: TRBJ2-1
D: NA
DNA: TGTGCCAGCAGTTTAAACAGCTACAATGAGCAGTTCTTC
CDR3: CASSLNSYNEQFF

size: once
V: TRBV28
J: TRBJ1-6
D: TRBD1
DNA: TGTGCCAGCAGTTTCATCACCGGACAGGGGGCTGATTCACCCCTCCACTTT
CDR3: CASSFITGQGADSPLHF

size: NA
V: TRBV7-2
J: TRBJ1-5
D: TRBD1
DNA: TGTGCCAGCACCATACAGGGGGGTAATCAGCCCCAGCATTTT
CDR3: CASTIQGGNQPQHF

size: NA
V: TRBV6-5
J: TRBJ2-7
D: TRBD1
DNA: TGTGCCAGCAGTCCCCGGACAGGGGCCTACGAGCAGTACTTC
CDR3: CASSPRTGAYEQYF

size: NA
V: TRBV14
J: TRBJ1-6
D: NA
DNA: TGTGCCAGCAGCCAAGACAGGGCGGCAAATTCACCCCTCCACTTT
CDR3: CASSQDRAANSPLHF